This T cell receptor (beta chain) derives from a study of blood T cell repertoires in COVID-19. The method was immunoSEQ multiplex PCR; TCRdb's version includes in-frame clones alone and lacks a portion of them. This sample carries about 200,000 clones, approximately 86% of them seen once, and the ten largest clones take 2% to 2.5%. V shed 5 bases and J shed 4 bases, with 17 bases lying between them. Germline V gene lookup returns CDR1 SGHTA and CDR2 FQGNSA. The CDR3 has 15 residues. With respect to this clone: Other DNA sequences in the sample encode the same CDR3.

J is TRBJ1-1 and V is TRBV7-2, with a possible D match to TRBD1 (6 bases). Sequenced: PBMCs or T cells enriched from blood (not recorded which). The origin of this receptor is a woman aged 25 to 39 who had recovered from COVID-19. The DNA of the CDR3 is TGTGCCAGCAGCCCCTCCGGGGGAGGGGGCACTGAAGCTTTCTTT. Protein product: CASSPSGGGGTEAFF.